Below are 31 T cell receptor beta chains sequenced from a single sample in a study of T cells in Graves' hyperthyroidism and ophthalmopathy. Amplification of TCR beta CDR3 regions was performed using RNA transcripts as template. The primer set for the first-round RT-PCR of the TCR CDR3 was HTBI. TCRdb re-called the multiplex PCR reads through MiXCR, storing one row per CDR3 protein. This sample has about 250,000 distinct CDR3 sequences; about 15% occur once, and the top ten carry about 33%. Specimen: blood. Source of these receptors: a woman aged 50 to 60 with Graves' hyperthyroidism that later progressed to Graves' ophthalmopathy.

This clonotype appeared many times. The V call is TRBV18, the J call TRBJ2-3, with 13 bases lining up with TRBD2. Germline values: CDR1 KGHSH, CDR2 LQKENI. This CDR3 has 16 amino acids. The V and J ends lost 3 bases and 5 bases, in that order; junction bases with no gene match: 5. CDR3 DNA: TGTGCCAGCTCACCGGGGACTAGCGGGATACTAGATACGCAGTATTTT. Its protein is CASSPGTSGILDTQYF. The full variable domain, its missing parts supplied by reference TRBV18 and TRBJ2-3, is NAGVMQNPRHLVRRRGQEARLRCSPMKGHSHVYWYRQLPEEGLKFMVYLQKENIIDESGMPKERFSAEFPKEGPSILRIQQVVRGDSAAYFCASSPGTSGILDTQYFGPGTRLTVL.

This clonotype has a count of ten or more. The V and J genes are TRBV20-1 and TRBJ1-2; 8 bases map to TRBD1. J gave up 6 bases and V 2 bases, and 14 bases lay outside the gene matches. This CDR3 spans 16 amino acids. Germline CDR1 DFQATT, CDR2 SNEGSKA (reference sequence). CDR3 residues: CSARPLGQGLSDGYTF. The CDR3 DNA sequence: TGCAGTGCTAGACCATTAGGACAGGGCCTTTCGGATGGCTACACCTTC.

This clonotype has a count of ten or more. The chain has TRBV9 and TRBJ1-2, with D hard to call. Trimming shortened V by 0 bases and J by 3 bases, and 12 bases separated the two germline ends. From germline, CDR1 is SGDLS and CDR2 YYNGEE. This CDR3 is 15 amino acids long. The CDR3 region has the DNA TGTGCCAGCAGCGTAGGCGGTACCGGGTACTATGGCTACACCTTC. This sequence encodes CASSVGGTGYYGYTF.

This clonotype has just a few counts. Possible read error: a much larger clone is one base away. Here the CDR3 reads CASSSSQNTEAFF. The CDR3 DNA follows: TGTGCCAGCAGCTCATCCCAGAACACTGAAGCTTTCTTT. The chain has TRBV11-3 and TRBJ1-1; the D is unclear. V gave up 4 bases and J gave up 1 base, with 7 bases separating them. The CDR3 covers 13 residues. The germline CDR1 and CDR2 sequences are SGHNT and YENEEA.

The chain carries TRBV12-3 or TRBV12-4 and TRBJ1-2; 9 nucleotides agree with TRBD1. The V segment lost 6 bases and the J segment 11 bases; nucleotides outside the gene matches: 10. This CDR3 comprises 13 residues. The CDR3 sequence is CASSPDRGQRYTF. CDR3 bases: TGTGCCAGCAGCCCGGACAGGGGCCAGCGTTACACCTTC.

For this clonotype: Being one base from a much bigger clone, this may be a read error. The V call is TRBV20-1, the J call TRBJ2-7; a weak D match, TRBD2 (7 bases). Trimming took off 4 bases at V and 5 bases at J, with 24 bases between the two ends. Germline V gene sequence: CDR1 DFQATT, CDR2 SNEGSKA (reference sequence). The CDR3 has 16 amino acids. In DNA form, the CDR3 reads TGCAGTGCTAAGGGGGGGTTGGCGGTTCCTTGGGACGAGCAGTACTTC. Translated: CSAKGGLAVPWDEQYF.

This clonotype was detected ten times or more. The rearrangement joins TRBV6-1 to TRBJ1-1; a possible D gene is TRBD1 (6 bases). This CDR3 has 14 residues. V shed 8 bases and J shed 1 base, with 14 bases lying between them. Germline loops: CDR1 MNHNS, CDR2 SASEGT. CDR3 DNA sequence: TGTGCCAGCCAGAAGGGGGTTAGGAACACTGAAGCTTTCTTT. Its translation: CASQKGVRNTEAFF.

This clonotype came up many times. The genes are TRBV6-5 and TRBJ2-1; possibly TRBD1 or TRBD2 for D (6 bases each). From germline, CDR1 is MNHEY and CDR2 SVGAGI. The CDR3 is 16 residues long. Trimming cost V 2 bases and J 2 bases, with 13 bases left between them. For the CDR3, the DNA is TGTGCCAGCAGTTACGCTCGGGGGACACCCTACAATGAGCAGTTCTTC. The encoded protein is CASSYARGTPYNEQFF.

CDR3 bases: TGCAGCGTTGAATCCCCTAACACCGGGGAGCTGTTTTTT. Translated, it gives CSVESPNTGELFF. The chain employs TRBV29-1 and TRBJ2-2; no reliable D call. This CDR3 region has 13 residues. CDR1 and CDR2 (germline): SQVTM, ANQGSEA. V lost 2 bases, J lost 2 bases, and 6 bases lay in between.

This clonotype was found many times. The CDR3 DNA reads as TGTGCCAGCAGTCTTCGGACAGGGACCGGGGAGCTGTTTTTT. Protein sequence: CASSLRTGTGELFF. The rearrangement links TRBV6-1 to TRBJ2-2; 8 bases fit TRBD1. The length of the CDR3 is 14 residues. J was trimmed by 5 bases and V by 5 bases; bases with no gene match: 4. Germline values: CDR1 MNHNS, CDR2 SASEGT.

The sample holds a few counts of this clonotype. The J gene is TRBJ2-5, the V gene TRBV5-1, with no clear D. Germline CDR1 SGHRS, CDR2 YFSETQ. There are 14 residues in the CDR3. V lost 0 bases to trimming and J lost 5 bases, with 11 bases between them. The CDR3 loop reads CASSLVDLGETQYF. Written as DNA, the CDR3 is TGCGCCAGCAGCTTGGTCGACCTAGGGGAGACCCAGTACTTC.

This clonotype was seen ten or more times. The J gene is TRBJ1-1, the V gene TRBV4-1, with 10 bases identical to TRBD1. Germline CDR1 is MGHRA and CDR2 is YSYEKL. The ends lost 8 bases at V and 3 bases at J; junction bases unmatched: 12. The length of the CDR3 is 16 residues. This chain's CDR3 is CASAMGQGSSHTEAFF. As DNA, the CDR3 is TGCGCCAGCGCCATGGGACAGGGGTCTTCTCACACTGAAGCTTTCTTT.

Many counts were recorded for this clonotype. V and J are TRBV20-1 and TRBJ2-7; 9 nucleotides align to TRBD2. The J segment lost 4 bases and the V segment lost 3 bases, leaving 10 bases of the junction unmatched. CDR3 length equals 15 residues. Germline CDR1 reads DFQATT; CDR2 reads SNEGSKA (reference sequence). This CDR3 is CSARGASGIQYEQYF. The CDR3 DNA reads TGCAGTGCTAGGGGGGCTAGCGGGATTCAGTACGAGCAGTACTTC.

At least ten counts were recorded for this clonotype. The rearrangement joins TRBV11-2 to TRBJ1-2, with no clear D. V was shortened by 4 bases and J by 8 bases, with 14 bases between the two germline ends. This CDR3 has 13 residues. The V gene's germline CDR1 is SGHAT and CDR2 FQNNGV. The CDR3 protein is CASSSLRDDGYTF. The CDR3 DNA is TGTGCCAGCAGCTCCCTTAGAGACGACGGCTACACCTTC.

A note on this clonotype: A read error may explain this, as a much larger clone is one base away. This chain links TRBV20-1 with TRBJ2-7, with 9 bases that match TRBD2. Germline V gene data show CDR1 as DFQATT and CDR2 as SNEGSKA (reference sequence). CDR3 size: 15 residues. CDR3 DNA sequence: TGCAATGCTAGTTATTCGGGCGGGAGGGCCTCCGAGCAGTACTTC. Translated, it gives CNASYSGGRASEQYF.

This clonotype was detected ten times or more. The chain combines TRBV18 with TRBJ1-5; perhaps TRBD1 as D (5 bases). Trimming removed 4 bases from V and 5 bases from J, with 6 bases in between. Germline V CDR1 and CDR2: KGHSH, LQKENI. CDR3 size: 12 residues. This CDR3 reads CASSRGDQPQHF. CDR3 nucleotides: TGTGCCAGCTCACGAGGGGATCAGCCCCAGCATTTT.

This clonotype was seen ten or more times. V and J are TRBV5-1 and TRBJ2-1, with D possibly called TRBD1 or TRBD2 (7 bases each). The CDR3 length is 15 residues. With 0 bases removed from V and 5 bases from J, the gap between germline ends came to 12 bases. Germline V gene sequence: CDR1 SGHRS, CDR2 YFSETQ. The CDR3 DNA reads TGCGCCAGCAGCTTGGTCCCAGGGGGGGACAATGAGCAGTTCTTC. This encodes CASSLVPGGDNEQFF.

This chain's CDR3 is CASSFSEGGAYEQYF. CDR3 DNA sequence: TGTGCCAGCAGTTTTTCGGAGGGAGGGGCCTACGAGCAGTACTTC. This chain uses TRBV27 with TRBJ2-7; 7 bases are a match to TRBD2. CDR1 and CDR2 from the germline V gene are MNHEY and SMNVEV (reference sequence). The CDR3 has 15 amino acids. The trim removed 3 bases at V and 2 bases at J, leaving 7 bases unmatched.

This clonotype has a handful of counts. Possible read error: a much larger clone is one base away. The V call is TRBV27, the J call TRBJ2-7; D is perhaps TRBD1 or TRBD2 (5 bases each). The CDR3 runs 13 residues. In germline, CDR1 is MNHEY, CDR2 SMNVEV (reference sequence). The V end lost 6 bases, the J end lost 0 bases, and 9 bases lay between the germline ends. CDR3 region: CASSRDASYEQYF. CDR3 DNA: TGTGCCAGCAGCCGGGACGCCTCCTACGAGCAGTACTTC.

This clonotype was detected only a few times. The chain recombines TRBV27 with TRBJ1-3; the D gene is possibly TRBD1 (5 bases). V shed 1 base and J shed 0 bases, with 7 bases lying between them. This CDR3 is built from 15 residues. In germline, CDR1 is MNHEY, CDR2 SMNVEV (reference sequence). The DNA for the CDR3 is TGTGCCAGCAGTTTATGGGGGAACTCTGGAAACACCATATATTTT. Amino acids: CASSLWGNSGNTIYF.

This clonotype was recorded many times. The chain couples TRBV30 to TRBJ2-1; TRBD2 matches 9 bases. V lost 5 bases to trimming and J lost 5 bases; unmatched junction nucleotides: 10. From germline, CDR1 is GTSNPN and CDR2 SVGIG (reference sequence). The CDR3 spans 15 residues. CDR3 amino acids: CAWQKAGGPNNEQFF. CDR3 nucleotide sequence: TGTGCCTGGCAGAAAGCGGGAGGCCCCAACAATGAGCAGTTCTTC.

This clonotype was counted between two and nine times. This chain links TRBV19 with TRBJ1-1; 10 positions match TRBD1. The germline gives CDR1 LNHDA, CDR2 SQIVND (reference sequence). The CDR3 is 13 residues long. V lost 7 bases, J lost 11 bases, and 10 bases stayed unmatched. This CDR3 reads CASISPDRGLAFF. The CDR3 DNA reads TGTGCCAGTATTTCCCCTGACAGGGGGCTCGCTTTCTTT.

This clonotype was counted many times. The chain carries TRBV5-1 and TRBJ2-1; a weak D match, TRBD2 (5 bases). The V gene lost 1 base and the J gene lost 7 bases, with 15 bases spanning the gap. The CDR3 sequence is 15 residues long. Germline lookup yields CDR1 SGHRS and CDR2 YFSETQ. CDR3 nucleotides: TGCGCCAGCAGCTTGACGGGATCGTTAACTAATGAGCAGTTCTTC. Protein product: CASSLTGSLTNEQFF.

The table lists this clonotype with a few counts. The J gene is TRBJ1-4, the V gene TRBV6-1, with D unclear. The CDR3 has 13 residues. Trimming took 11 bases from V and 2 from J, leaving 12 bases between them. CDR1 is MNHNS and CDR2 is SASEGT in the germline V gene. Here the CDR3 DNA reads TGTGCCGGGAGAGAGGCTACTAATGAAAAACTGTTTTTT. Translated, it gives CAGREATNEKLFF.

This clonotype was seen repeatedly, ten times or more. Here the CDR3 reads CSGGVSYNEQFF. The CDR3 nucleotides are TGCAGTGGGGGGGTCTCCTACAATGAGCAGTTCTTC. The chain links TRBV20-1 to TRBJ2-1, with D possibly being TRBD2 (6 bases). The germline V and J ends were trimmed by 7 bases and 0 bases, with 7 bases remaining between them. Germline assignment: CDR1 DFQATT and CDR2 SNEGSKA (reference sequence). The CDR3 loop spans 12 amino acids.

This clonotype has ten or more counts. V gene TRBV4-1 combines with J gene TRBJ2-5; D tentatively reads TRBD1 or TRBD2 (5 bases each). V lost 4 bases and J lost 4, with 16 bases in between. Germline CDR1 and CDR2: MGHRA and YSYEKL. This CDR3 is 15 amino acids long. CDR3 nucleotide sequence: TGCGCCAGCAGCCGTCCACAGGCAGGGACAGAGACCCAGTACTTC. It encodes CASSRPQAGTETQYF.

This rearrangement joins TRBV5-1 to TRBJ1-3; weak D call: TRBD1 (6 bases). This CDR3 is built from 14 residues. CDR1 and CDR2 from the germline V gene are SGHRS and YFSETQ. Trimming left V 3 bases short and J 4 bases short, with 11 bases between. CDR3 coding DNA: TGCGCCAGCAGCTCAACCGACAGGGGAAACACCATATATTTT. It codes for CASSSTDRGNTIYF.

At least ten counts were recorded for this clonotype. The chain uses TRBV18 and TRBJ2-7, with 7 bases that match TRBD2. CDR3 length: 15 residues. CDR1 and CDR2 from the germline V gene are KGHSH and LQKENI. V shed 3 bases and J 4 bases; nucleotides not matched to a gene: 9. The CDR3 sequence is CASSPTPGTTYEQYF. The CDR3 coding sequence is TGTGCCAGCTCACCGACGCCCGGGACTACTTACGAGCAGTACTTC.

This clonotype was counted ten times or more. The gene calls are TRBV6-1 and TRBJ1-3; a weak D match, TRBD1 (6 bases). Per the germline V gene, CDR1 is MNHNS and CDR2 is SASEGT. The CDR3 loop spans 13 amino acids. The germline V and J ends were trimmed by 5 bases and 9 bases, with 14 bases remaining between them. CDR3 DNA: TGTGCCAGCAGTAAGGGCGGGGGCGTCACCATATATTTT. Its protein product is CASSKGGGVTIYF.

This clonotype has more than one count but fewer than ten. The gene calls are TRBV30 and TRBJ1-1; D is ambiguous. CDR3 size: 9 residues. Germline V gene lookup returns CDR1 GTSNPN and CDR2 SVGIG (reference sequence). V shed 5 bases and J shed 10 bases, with 8 bases lying between them. This CDR3 reads CAWGLGAFF. CDR3 sequence (DNA): TGTGCCTGGGGTTTGGGAGCTTTCTTT.

Points on this clonotype: This may come from a read error, since a much larger clone is one base off. The rearrangement links TRBV7-9 to TRBJ1-1; no reliable D call. The germline V gene encodes CDR1 SEHNR and CDR2 FQNEAQ (reference sequence). The CDR3 sequence is 15 residues long. The CDR3: CASSNGRFMNAEAFF. CDR3 sequence (DNA): TGTGCCAGCAGTAACGGACGGTTCATGAACGCTGAAGCTTTCTTT.